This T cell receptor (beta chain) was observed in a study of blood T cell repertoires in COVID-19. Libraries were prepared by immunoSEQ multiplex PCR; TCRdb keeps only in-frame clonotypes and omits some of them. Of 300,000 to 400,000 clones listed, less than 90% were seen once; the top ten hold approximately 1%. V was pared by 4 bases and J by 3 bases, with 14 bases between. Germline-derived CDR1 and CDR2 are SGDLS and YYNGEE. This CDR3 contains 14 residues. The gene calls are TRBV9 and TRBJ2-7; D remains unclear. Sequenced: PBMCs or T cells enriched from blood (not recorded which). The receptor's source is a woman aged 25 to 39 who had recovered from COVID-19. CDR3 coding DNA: TGTGCCAGCAGCCCGGTGGTCGGTTTCTACGAGCAGTACTTC. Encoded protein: CASSPVVGFYEQYF.